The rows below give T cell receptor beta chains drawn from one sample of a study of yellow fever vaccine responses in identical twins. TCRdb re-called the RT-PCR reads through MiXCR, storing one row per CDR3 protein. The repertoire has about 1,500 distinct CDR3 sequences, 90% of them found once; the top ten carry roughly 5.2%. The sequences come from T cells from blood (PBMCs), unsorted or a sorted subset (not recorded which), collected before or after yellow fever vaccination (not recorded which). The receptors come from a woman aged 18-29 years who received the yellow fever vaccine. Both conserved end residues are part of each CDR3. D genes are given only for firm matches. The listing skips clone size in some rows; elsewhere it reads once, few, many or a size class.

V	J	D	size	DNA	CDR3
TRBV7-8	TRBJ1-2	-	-	TGTGCCAGCAGCTTAGCGGCTGCAATCTATGGCTACACCTTC	CASSLAAAIYGYTF
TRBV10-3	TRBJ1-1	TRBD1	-	TGTGCCATCAGTGAGAAAGGACAGGCGGGAGTAGCTTTCTTT	CAISEKGQAGVAFF
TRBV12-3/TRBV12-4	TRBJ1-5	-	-	TGTGCCAGCAGACATCAGCCCCAGCATTTT	CASRHQPQHF
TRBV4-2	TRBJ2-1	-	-	TGTGCCAGCAGCCAAGGAACGGGAGAGGTCAATGAGCAGTTCTTC	CASSQGTGEVNEQFF
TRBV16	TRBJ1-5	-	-	TGTGCCAGCAGCCAATCAGTAGGGATTTGGAGCAATCAGCCCCAGCATTTT	CASSQSVGIWSNQPQHF
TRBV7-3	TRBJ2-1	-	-	TGTGCCAGCAGCAGATATGGGTCCAATGAGCAGTTCTTC	CASSRYGSNEQFF
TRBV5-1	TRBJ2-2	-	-	TGCGCCAGCAGCACCCGGGAGCCAGTAGGCGGGGAGCTGTTTTTT	CASSTREPVGGELFF
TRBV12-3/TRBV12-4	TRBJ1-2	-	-	TGTGCCAGCAGTTTATCTGTAGGCTATGGCTACACCTTC	CASSLSVGYGYTF
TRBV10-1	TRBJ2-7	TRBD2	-	TGCGCCAGCAGTGAGTCAAGCGGGAGAATCTACGAGCAGTACTTC	CASSESSGRIYEQYF
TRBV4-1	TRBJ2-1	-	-	TGCGCCAGCAGCCAAGATCCGCGCTCCGACGGGCAGTTCTTC	CASSQDPRSDGQFF
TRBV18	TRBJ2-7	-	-	TGTGCCAGCTCACCCCAGGCCTCCTACGAGCAGTACTTC	CASSPQASYEQYF
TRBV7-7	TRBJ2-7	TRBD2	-	TGTGCTAGCACCACTAGCGGGCCTTACTACGAGCAGTACTTC	CASTTSGPYYEQYF
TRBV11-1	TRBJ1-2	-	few	TGTGCCAGCAGCTTAGCGTCGGGCTATGGCTACACCTTC	CASSLASGYGYTF